These T cell receptor beta chains were read from a single sample in a study of CD4+ T cells in melanoma. Here immunoSEQ multiplex PCR was the method, and the copy in TCRdb shows in-frame clones only, minus some. The sample includes thousands of clones, about two thirds of them seen just once. Sample: cells from a culture (not recorded whether cultured in vitro). These receptor sequences come from a human donor with melanoma. The CDR3 runs from the conserved cysteine through the conserved F or W. A D gene is named only where the DNA matches it firmly. The size field is filled for only some rows; it gives once, few, many or a size class.

j_gene | abundance | len | v_gene | d_gene | CDR3aa | CDR3nt
TRBJ2-1 | - | 14 | TRBV6-5 | TRBD2 | CASSRLAGNNEQFF | TGTGCCAGCAGTAGACTAGCGGGGAACAATGAGCAGTTCTTC
TRBJ1-1 | - | 14 | TRBV5-5 | - | CASTSAVMNTEAFF | TGTGCCAGCACTTCGGCAGTAATGAACACTGAAGCTTTCTTT
TRBJ2-7 | few | 14 | TRBV5-1 | TRBD2 | CASSSIAGGYEQYF | TGCGCCAGCAGCTCCATAGCGGGGGGCTACGAGCAGTACTTC
TRBJ2-3 | - | 14 | TRBV5-1 | TRBD2 | CASSEAGGEDTQYF | TGCGCCAGCAGCGAGGCGGGGGGCGAGGATACGCAGTATTTT
TRBJ1-6 | - | 16 | TRBV5-6 | TRBD1 | CASTSGGTAYNSPLHF | TGTGCCAGCACCTCAGGAGGGACAGCCTATAATTCACCCCTCCACTTT
TRBJ1-2 | few | 14 | TRBV4-2 | - | CASSQDTLWYGYTF | TGTGCCAGCAGCCAAGATACCCTTTGGTATGGCTACACCTTC
TRBJ2-2 | - | 16 | TRBV5-1 | - | CASSLAGAGATGELFF | TGCGCCAGCAGCTTGGCGGGGGCGGGGGCGACCGGGGAGCTGTTTTTT
TRBJ1-4 | few | 13 | TRBV4-1 | - | CASSQMVGEKLFF | TGCGCCAGCAGCCAGATGGTCGGGGAAAAACTGTTTTTT
TRBJ1-6 | - | 16 | TRBV5-1 | - | CASSSQGSSYNSPLHF | TGCGCCAGCAGCTCTCAGGGAAGCTCCTATAATTCACCCCTCCACTTT
TRBJ2-2 | few | 13 | TRBV2 | - | CASRSTVFGELFF | TGTGCCAGCAGGTCGACGGTGTTCGGGGAGCTGTTTTTT
TRBJ1-1 | - | 11 | TRBV20-1 | - | CSASGGVGAFF | TGCAGTGCTAGCGGGGGGGTAGGGGCTTTCTTT
TRBJ1-4 | - | 12 | TRBV5-1 | - | CASSLDGERLFF | TGCGCCAGCAGCTTGGATGGGGAGCGACTGTTTTTT
TRBJ2-1 | - | 13 | TRBV6-5 | - | CASSRRVPGEQFF | TGTGCCAGCAGTAGGAGGGTTCCGGGCGAGCAGTTCTTC
TRBJ1-1 | - | 13 | TRBV10-3 | - | CAISEAMDTEAFF | TGTGCCATCAGTGAGGCGATGGACACTGAAGCTTTCTTT
TRBJ2-3 | - | 16 | TRBV5-1 | TRBD2 | CASSWTAGGPTDTQYF | TGCGCCAGCAGCTGGACAGCGGGGGGGCCGACAGATACGCAGTATTTT
TRBJ2-6 | - | 13 | TRBV19 | TRBD2 | CATGGSWANVLTF | TGTGCCACGGGGGGATCCTGGGCCAACGTCCTGACTTTC
TRBJ2-1 | - | 11 | TRBV20-1 | - | CSATDEERLFF | TGCAGTGCTACTGATGAGGAACGTCTGTTCTTC